This T cell receptor beta chain came from a study of a mutant IDH1 vaccine in newly diagnosed glioma. About the study: First vaccine doses came 4-6 weeks after radiotherapy alone, or with temozolomide cycles.

Points on this clone: What it binds is unknown.

CDR1 is DFQATT and CDR2 is SNEGSKA in the germline V gene (reference sequence). CDR3 length equals 10 residues. The time point here: week 11, during vaccination. Topical imiquimod was applied with each vaccine dose, which held 300 ug of mutant IDH1 20-mer peptide. Profiling relied on immunoSEQ multiplex PCR, and the TCRdb table lists in-frame clones only, not all of them. Of about 24,000 clones listed, 65% to 80% are singletons. The receptor's source is a man aged 35-49 years with glioma. The chain joins TRBV20-1 to TRBJ2-7; 7 bases agree with TRBD2. The specimen comprised PBMCs, sampled from a glioma patient whose treatment included an IDH1 peptide vaccine. The CDR3 nucleotides read TGCATGTCGGGAGGACATGAGCAGTACGTC. Amino acids: CMSGGHEQYV.